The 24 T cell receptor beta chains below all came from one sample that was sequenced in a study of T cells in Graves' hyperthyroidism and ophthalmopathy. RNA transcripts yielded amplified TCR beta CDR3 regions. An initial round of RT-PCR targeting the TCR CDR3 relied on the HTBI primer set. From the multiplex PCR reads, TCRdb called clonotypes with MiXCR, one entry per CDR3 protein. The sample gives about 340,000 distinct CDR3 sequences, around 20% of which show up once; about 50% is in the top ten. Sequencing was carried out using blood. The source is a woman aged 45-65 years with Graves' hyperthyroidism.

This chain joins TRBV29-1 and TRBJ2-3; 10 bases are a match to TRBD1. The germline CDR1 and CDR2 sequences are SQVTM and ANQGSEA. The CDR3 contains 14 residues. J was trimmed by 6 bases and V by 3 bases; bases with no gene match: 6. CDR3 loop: CSVDGTGAWDTQYF. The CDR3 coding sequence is TGCAGCGTTGATGGGACAGGGGCGTGGGATACGCAGTATTTT.

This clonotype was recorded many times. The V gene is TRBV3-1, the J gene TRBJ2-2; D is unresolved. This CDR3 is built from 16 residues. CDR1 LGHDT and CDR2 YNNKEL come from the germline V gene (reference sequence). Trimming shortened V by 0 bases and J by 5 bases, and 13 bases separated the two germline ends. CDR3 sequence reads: CASSQDWRHRTGELFF. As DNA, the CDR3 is TGTGCCAGCAGCCAAGATTGGCGACATCGGACCGGGGAGCTGTTTTTT.

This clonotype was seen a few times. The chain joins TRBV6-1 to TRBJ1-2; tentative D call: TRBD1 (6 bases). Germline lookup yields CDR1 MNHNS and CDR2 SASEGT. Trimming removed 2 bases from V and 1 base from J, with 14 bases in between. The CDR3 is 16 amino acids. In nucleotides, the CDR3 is TGTGCCAGCAGTGAAAGTACAGGGCGCTTTAACTATGGCTACACCTTC. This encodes CASSESTGRFNYGYTF.

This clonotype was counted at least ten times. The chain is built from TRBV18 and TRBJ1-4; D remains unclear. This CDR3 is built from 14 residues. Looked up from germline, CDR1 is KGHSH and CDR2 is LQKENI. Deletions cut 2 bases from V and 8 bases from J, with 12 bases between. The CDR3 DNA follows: TGTGCCAGCTCACCAATAACGGGAGGGGAAAAACTGTTTTTT. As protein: CASSPITGGEKLFF.

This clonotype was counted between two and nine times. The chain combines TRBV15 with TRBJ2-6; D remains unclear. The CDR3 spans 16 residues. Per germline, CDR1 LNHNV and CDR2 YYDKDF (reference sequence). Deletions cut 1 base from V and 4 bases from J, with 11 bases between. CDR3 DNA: TGTGCCACCAGCAGAGTCGTACCTTCGGGGGCCAACGTCCTGACTTTC. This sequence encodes CATSRVVPSGANVLTF.

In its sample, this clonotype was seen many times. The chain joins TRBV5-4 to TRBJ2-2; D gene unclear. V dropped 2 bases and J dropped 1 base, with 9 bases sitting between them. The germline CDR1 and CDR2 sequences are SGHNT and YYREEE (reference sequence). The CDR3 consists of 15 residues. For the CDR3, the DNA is TGTGCCAGCAGCTTCGAAAGGGAGAACACCGGGGAGCTGTTTTTT. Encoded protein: CASSFERENTGELFF.

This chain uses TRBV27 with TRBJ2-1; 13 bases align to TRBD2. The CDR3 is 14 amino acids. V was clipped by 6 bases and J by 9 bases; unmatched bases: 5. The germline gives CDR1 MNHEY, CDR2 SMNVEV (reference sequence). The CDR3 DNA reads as TGTGCCAGCAGCACTAGCGGGAGGGGTAGTGAGCAGTTCTTC. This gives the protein CASSTSGRGSEQFF.

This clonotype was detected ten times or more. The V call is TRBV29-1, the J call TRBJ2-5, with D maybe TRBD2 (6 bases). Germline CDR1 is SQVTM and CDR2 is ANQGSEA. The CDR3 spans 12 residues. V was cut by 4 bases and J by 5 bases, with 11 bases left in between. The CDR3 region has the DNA TGCAGCGTTGTGGGACTCGAGGAGACCCAGTACTTC. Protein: CSVVGLEETQYF.

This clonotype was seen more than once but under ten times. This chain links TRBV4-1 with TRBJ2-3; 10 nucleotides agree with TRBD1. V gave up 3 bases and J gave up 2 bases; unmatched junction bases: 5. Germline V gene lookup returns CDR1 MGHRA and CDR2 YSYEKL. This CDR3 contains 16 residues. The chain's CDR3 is CASSHRQGADTDTQYF. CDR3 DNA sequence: TGCGCCAGCAGCCATAGACAGGGGGCTGACACAGATACGCAGTATTTT.

CDR3 sequence (DNA): TGTGCCAGCAGCTCAAGGGCCATGACAGTCCACGGCTACACCTTC. This translates into CASSSRAMTVHGYTF. This chain uses TRBV7-8 with TRBJ1-2; a possible D gene is TRBD1 (5 bases). The CDR3 is made up of 15 amino acids. Trimming left V 4 bases short and J 8 bases short, with 20 bases between. Germline V lookup: CDR1 SGHVS, CDR2 FQNEAQ. The full variable domain, in which reference TRBV7-8 and TRBJ1-2 provide the parts outside the CDR3, is GAGVSQSPRYKVAKRGQDVALRCDPISGHVSLFWYQQALGQGPEFLTYFQNEAQLDKSGLPSDRFFAERPEGSVSTLKIQRTQQEDSAVYLCASSSRAMTVHGYTFGSGTRLTVV.

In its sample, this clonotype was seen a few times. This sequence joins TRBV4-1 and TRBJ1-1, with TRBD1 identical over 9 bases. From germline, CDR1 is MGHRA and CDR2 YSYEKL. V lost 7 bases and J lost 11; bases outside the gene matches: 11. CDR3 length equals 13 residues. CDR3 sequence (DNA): TGCGCCAGCATCCGGAACAGGGGGCCGGGGGCTTTCTTT. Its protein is CASIRNRGPGAFF.

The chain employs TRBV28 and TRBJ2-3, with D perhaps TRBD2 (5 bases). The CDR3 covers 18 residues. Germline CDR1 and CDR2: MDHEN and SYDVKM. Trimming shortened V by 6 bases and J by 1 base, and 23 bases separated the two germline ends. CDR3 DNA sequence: TGTGCCAGCAGCACTACCATTTCTAGCTTTACCCGCACAGATACGCAGTATTTT. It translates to CASSTTISSFTRTDTQYF.

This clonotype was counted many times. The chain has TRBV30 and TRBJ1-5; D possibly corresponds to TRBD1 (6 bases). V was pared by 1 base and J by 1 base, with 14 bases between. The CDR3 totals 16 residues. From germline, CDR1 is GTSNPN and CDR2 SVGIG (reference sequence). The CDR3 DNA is TGTGCCTGGAGTGCCCGGGGGGCGGTCAGCAATCAGCCCCAGCATTTT. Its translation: CAWSARGAVSNQPQHF. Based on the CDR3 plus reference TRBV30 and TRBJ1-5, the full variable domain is SQTIHQWPATLVQPVGSPLSLECTVEGTSNPNLYWYRQAAGRGLQLLFYSVGIGQISSEVPQNLSASRPQDRQFILSSKKLLLSDSGFYLCAWSARGAVSNQPQHFGDGTRLSIL.

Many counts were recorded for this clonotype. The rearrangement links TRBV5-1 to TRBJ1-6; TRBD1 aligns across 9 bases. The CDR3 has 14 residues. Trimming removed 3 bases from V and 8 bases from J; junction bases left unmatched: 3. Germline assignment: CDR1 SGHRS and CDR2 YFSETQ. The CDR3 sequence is CASSSRTGDSPLHF. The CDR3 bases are TGCGCCAGCAGCTCCCGGACAGGGGATTCACCCCTCCACTTT. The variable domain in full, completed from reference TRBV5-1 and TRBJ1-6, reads KAGVTQTPRYLIKTRGQQVTLSCSPISGHRSVSWYQQTPGQGLQFLFEYFSETQRNKGNFPGRFSGRQFSNSRSEMNVSTLELGDSALYLCASSSRTGDSPLHFGNGTRLTVT.

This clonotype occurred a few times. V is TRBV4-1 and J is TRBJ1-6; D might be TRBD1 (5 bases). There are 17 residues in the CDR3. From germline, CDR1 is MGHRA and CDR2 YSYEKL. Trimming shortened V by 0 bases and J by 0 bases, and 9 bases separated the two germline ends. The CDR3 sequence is CASSQDSGSSYNSPLHF. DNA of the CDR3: TGCGCCAGCAGCCAAGATTCAGGGAGCTCCTATAATTCACCCCTCCACTTT.

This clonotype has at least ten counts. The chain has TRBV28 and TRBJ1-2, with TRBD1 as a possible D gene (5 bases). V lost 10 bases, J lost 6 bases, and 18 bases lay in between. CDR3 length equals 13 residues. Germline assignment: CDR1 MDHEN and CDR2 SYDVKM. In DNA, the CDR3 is TGTGCCACCGAAGCGGGGACTCCTGATGGCTACACCTTC. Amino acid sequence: CATEAGTPDGYTF.

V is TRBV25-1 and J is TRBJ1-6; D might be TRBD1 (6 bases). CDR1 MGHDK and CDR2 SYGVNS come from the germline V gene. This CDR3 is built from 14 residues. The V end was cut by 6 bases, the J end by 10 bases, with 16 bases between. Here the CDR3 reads CASSKGRGRSPLHF. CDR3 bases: TGTGCCAGCAGCAAGGGCAGGGGAAGGTCACCCCTCCACTTT.

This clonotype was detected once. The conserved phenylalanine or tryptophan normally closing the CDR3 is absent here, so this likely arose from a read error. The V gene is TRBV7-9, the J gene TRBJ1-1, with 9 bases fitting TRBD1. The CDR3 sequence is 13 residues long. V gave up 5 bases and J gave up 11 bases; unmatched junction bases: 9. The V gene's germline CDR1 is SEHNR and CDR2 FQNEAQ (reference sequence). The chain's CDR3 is CASSTGTGLYAFL. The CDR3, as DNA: TGTGCCAGCAGCACCGGGACAGGGTTGTACGCTTTCCTT.

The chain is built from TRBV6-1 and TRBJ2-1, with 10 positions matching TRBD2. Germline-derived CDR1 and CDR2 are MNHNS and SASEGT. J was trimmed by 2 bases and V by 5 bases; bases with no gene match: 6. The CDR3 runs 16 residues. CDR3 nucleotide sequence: TGTGCCAGCAGTCCCTGGACTAGCGGCACCTACAATGAGCAGTTCTTC. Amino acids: CASSPWTSGTYNEQFF.

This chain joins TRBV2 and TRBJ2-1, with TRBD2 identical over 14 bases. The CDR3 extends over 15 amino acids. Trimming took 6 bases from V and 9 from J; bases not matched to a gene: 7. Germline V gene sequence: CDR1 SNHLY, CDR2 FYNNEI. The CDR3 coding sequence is TGTGCCAGCAGCTCGACTAGCGGGAGGGCTTTTGAGCAGTTCTTC. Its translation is CASSSTSGRAFEQFF.

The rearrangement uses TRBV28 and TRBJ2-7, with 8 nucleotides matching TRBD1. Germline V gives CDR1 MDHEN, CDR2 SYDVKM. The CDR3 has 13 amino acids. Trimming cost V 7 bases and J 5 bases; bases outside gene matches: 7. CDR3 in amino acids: CASKLDRGHEQYF. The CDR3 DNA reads TGTGCCAGCAAACTTGACAGGGGTCACGAGCAGTACTTC.

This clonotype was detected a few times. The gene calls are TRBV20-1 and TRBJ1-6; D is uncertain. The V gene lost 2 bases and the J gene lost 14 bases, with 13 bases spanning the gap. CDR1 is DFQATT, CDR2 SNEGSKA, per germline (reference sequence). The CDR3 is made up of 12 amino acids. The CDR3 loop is CSARLPETSLHF. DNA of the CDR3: TGCAGTGCTAGACTTCCTGAGACATCCCTCCACTTT.

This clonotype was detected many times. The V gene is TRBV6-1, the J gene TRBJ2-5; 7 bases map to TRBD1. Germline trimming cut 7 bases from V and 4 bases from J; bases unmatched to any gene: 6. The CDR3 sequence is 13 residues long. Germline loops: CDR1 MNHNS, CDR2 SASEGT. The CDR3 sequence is CASIRGLRETQYF. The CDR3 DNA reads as TGTGCCAGCATAAGGGGGCTCCGAGAGACCCAGTACTTC.

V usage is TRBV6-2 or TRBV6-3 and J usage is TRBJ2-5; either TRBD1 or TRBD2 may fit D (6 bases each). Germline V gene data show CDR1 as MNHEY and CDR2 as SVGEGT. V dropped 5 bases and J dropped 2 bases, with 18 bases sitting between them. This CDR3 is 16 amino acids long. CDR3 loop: CASSVSPRGRQETQYF. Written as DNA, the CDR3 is TGTGCCAGCAGTGTATCTCCTAGGGGGAGGCAAGAGACCCAGTACTTC.